This TCR beta chain is drawn from a study of T-cell reconstitution after alpha-beta-depleted transplantation in children (dated by TCRdb to 2015 to 2016). About the study as a whole: T-cell immune reconstitution after TCRalphabeta/CD19-depleted allogeneic hematopoietic cell transplantation in children was quantitatively tracked in the study by means of TCR repertoire profiling.

Trimming takes 9 bases off V and 5 bases off J; junction bases not matched to a gene: 13. Counted from cysteine to phenylalanine, this CDR3 has 14 amino acids. The retained sequence is limited to the CDR3, 42 bases, with the frame set at the first base. CDR1 is given as MNHEY and CDR2 as SVGEGT, both from the germline V gene. The protocol used for the library was PCR. The sequencing machine was an Illumina HiSeq 2500. Molecular barcoding was employed in the preparation of TCR libraries, with unique molecular identifiers being used to normalize TCRbeta repertoire quantification. TCRdb reanalyzed the raw reads on its own, using fastp at Q25 for trimming and MiXCR for clone calling, and kept in-frame beta chains. A single entry per CDR3 protein holds the most common genes and DNA from its merged rows. The sample table shows 230,000 or so distinct CDR3 sequences, and around 12% are seen once. The top ten constitute around 2.8% of the sample.

Concerning this clonotype: The clone's antigen remains unknown. This could be a read error, since a much larger clone is one nucleotide away.

This clonotype was obtained from a human donor who donated a stem cell graft to a child with acute lymphoblastic leukemia. Recombination linked TRBV6-2 or TRBV6-3 to TRBJ2-7, with 7 central nucleotides matching TRBD2. Source: PBMCs from the stem cell graft donor, taken from the stem cell graft. CDR3 protein: CASRGAGVPHEQYF. In nucleotide form, the sequence is TGTGCCAGTCGAGGGGCGGGAGTCCCCCACGAGCAGTACTTC.